The table lists the clone carrying this TCR beta chain with a few counts. The antigen is unknown. The data were produced by immunoSEQ multiplex PCR, yet TCRdb's version contains in-frame clones alone and is incomplete. The profile covers about 20,000 clones, with 87% appearing a single time and 9.5% to 15% taken by the ten largest. This CDR3 comprises 13 residues. Germline V gene lookup returns CDR1 SGHRS and CDR2 YFSETQ. The V and J ends lost 4 bases and 6 bases, in that order; junction bases with no gene match: 6. The source of the sample is a study of T cells in localized non-small cell lung cancer. Study-wide points: Heterogeneity within the tumor remains possible, as just one region underwent sequencing. The highest T cell clonality was in uninvolved adjacent lung, above tumor. Adjacent lung had a median roughly 58 of the 100 largest tumor clones.

V and J are TRBV5-1 and TRBJ1-1; TRBD1 matches at 7 bases. Sequencing used PBMCs, obtained before any cancer treatment. The TCR was taken from a man between 40 and 69 years old with stage II squamous cell lung carcinoma. CDR3 region: CASSPGGRPEAFF. The CDR3 DNA sequence: TGCGCCAGCAGCCCAGGGGGTCGGCCTGAAGCTTTCTTT.